Below, 29 T cell receptor beta chains from the same sample are listed, as sequenced in a study of T cell changes during pregnancy in multiple sclerosis. Sequencing used immunoSEQ multiplex PCR; TCRdb keeps in-frame clones, though not all of them. Among around 59,000 clones listed, more than 85% were seen once. The material sequenced was peripheral blood, taken in the first trimester of pregnancy. The source of these receptors is a female donor with multiple sclerosis, enrolled in a pregnancy study.

The chain links TRBV21-1 to TRBJ2-5; the D call in the table, TRBD1, was not verified against the DNA. TRBV21-1 is termed a pseudogene. The CDR3 loop spans 13 amino acids. The CDR3 protein is CASEQTGKETQYF. CDR3 sequence (DNA): TGTGCCAGCGAGCAGACAGGGAAGGAGACCCAGTACTTC.

The chain employs TRBV11-2 and TRBJ1-2; D gene ambiguous. This CDR3 comprises 11 residues. V lost 6 bases to trimming and J lost 8 bases, with 10 bases between them. Germline V gene sequence: CDR1 SGHAT, CDR2 FQNNGV. CDR3 loop: CASSQVAGYTF. CDR3 bases: TGTGCCAGCAGTCAAGTGGCAGGCTACACCTTC. Based on the CDR3 plus reference TRBV11-2 and TRBJ1-2, the full variable domain is EAGVAQSPRYKIIEKRQSVAFWCNPISGHATLYWYQQILGQGPKLLIQFQNNGVVDDSQLPKDRFSAERLKGVDSTLKIQPAKLEDSAVYLCASSQVAGYTFGSGTRLTVV.

The genes are TRBV19 and TRBJ1-3, with D possibly being TRBD1 (5 bases). Trimming cost V 3 bases and J 3 bases, with 12 bases left between them. Germline CDR1 reads LNHDA; CDR2 reads SQIVND (reference sequence). The CDR3 is 15 residues long. In DNA form, the CDR3 reads TGTGCCAGTAGTATGGCTGGGGGGAGTGGAAACACCATATATTTT. Protein: CASSMAGGSGNTIYF.

The chain couples TRBV19 to TRBJ1-1; 7 bases agree with TRBD1. The CDR3 totals 16 residues. Trimming took 5 bases from V and 0 from J; bases not matched to a gene: 9. Germline V CDR1 and CDR2: LNHDA, SQIVND (reference sequence). In DNA form, the CDR3 reads TGTGCCAGTAGTCCCAACAAGGGACAGCTGAACACTGAAGCTTTCTTT. Translating it yields CASSPNKGQLNTEAFF. The whole variable domain, filled in from reference TRBV19 and TRBJ1-1, reads DGGITQSPKYLFRKEGQNVTLSCEQNLNHDAMYWYRQDPGQGLRLIYYSQIVNDFQKGDIAEGYSVSREKKESFPLTVTSAQKNPTAFYLCASSPNKGQLNTEAFFGQGTRLTVV.

V is TRBV19 and J is TRBJ1-5; TRBD1 matches 7 bases. CDR1 is LNHDA and CDR2 is SQIVND in the germline V gene (reference sequence). This CDR3 comprises 15 residues. V shed 3 bases and J 2 bases; nucleotides not matched to a gene: 4. The CDR3 DNA sequence: TGTGCCAGTAGTATTGAAAGGGGGCGCAATCAGCCCCAGCATTTT. Its translation is CASSIERGRNQPQHF.

The chain recombines TRBV18 with TRBJ1-1; D perhaps matches TRBD1 (5 bases). V was trimmed by 6 bases and J by 2 bases, leaving 13 bases between them. Per the germline V gene, CDR1 is KGHSH and CDR2 is LQKENI. This CDR3 contains 14 residues. The CDR3 nucleotides read TGTGCCAGCTCCCCTGGAGGGGTCAACACTGAAGCTTTCTTT. Encoded protein: CASSPGGVNTEAFF.

In DNA, the CDR3 is TGTGCCAGCAGCCCGCGGACAGTCTTATATGGCTACACCTTC. Residues: CASSPRTVLYGYTF. This chain links TRBV5-8 with TRBJ1-2; D is possibly TRBD1 (6 bases). The V gene lost 4 bases and the J gene lost 5 bases, with 15 bases spanning the gap. This CDR3 is built from 14 residues. The germline V gene encodes CDR1 SGHTS and CDR2 YDEGEE.

The rearrangement joins TRBV5-1 to TRBJ1-1; tentatively, D is TRBD1 (5 bases). V lost 3 bases, J lost 4 bases, and 16 bases lay in between. CDR1 SGHRS and CDR2 YFSETQ come from the germline V gene. The length of the CDR3 is 15 residues. The CDR3 nucleotides are TGCGCCAGCAGCTCATTGGACACTTCGGCCACTGAAGCTTTCTTT. Protein product: CASSSLDTSATEAFF. Variable domain in full (rest from reference TRBV5-1 and TRBJ1-1): KAGVTQTPRYLIKTRGQQVTLSCSPISGHRSVSWYQQTPGQGLQFLFEYFSETQRNKGNFPGRFSGRQFSNSRSEMNVSTLELGDSALYLCASSSLDTSATEAFFGQGTRLTVV.

The chain has TRBV5-6 and TRBJ2-7, with 11 bases identical to TRBD2. CDR1 is SGHDT, CDR2 YYEEEE, per germline. CDR3 length equals 16 residues. V shed 4 bases, J shed 3 bases, and the junction held 9 bases outside the gene matches. CDR3 in amino acids: CASSAPTSGDVYEQYF. Written as DNA, the CDR3 is TGTGCCAGCAGCGCCCCGACTAGCGGGGATGTCTACGAGCAGTACTTC.

The chain has TRBV9 and TRBJ2-3; no clear D gene. CDR3 length equals 14 residues. Trimming shortened V by 0 bases and J by 1 base, and 6 bases separated the two germline ends. Germline-derived CDR1 and CDR2 are SGDLS and YYNGEE. The CDR3 sequence: CASSVGLGTDTQYF. DNA for the CDR3: TGTGCCAGCAGCGTAGGGCTAGGCACAGATACGCAGTATTTT.

This rearrangement joins TRBV5-4 to TRBJ2-1; 10 nucleotides match TRBD1. The CDR3 runs to 15 residues. V gave up 0 bases and J gave up 6 bases; unmatched junction bases: 3. CDR1 is SGHNT, CDR2 YYREEE, per germline (reference sequence). The CDR3 DNA follows: TGTGCCAGCAGCTTGGGACAGGGGGCGCGCAATGAGCAGTTCTTC. It encodes CASSLGQGARNEQFF.

This chain links TRBV27 with TRBJ2-5, with 7 bases identical to TRBD1. V dropped 4 bases and J dropped 0; count of bases not matched to a gene: 17. CDR3 length: 19 amino acids. Germline V gene lookup returns CDR1 MNHEY and CDR2 SMNVEV (reference sequence). The CDR3 spells CASSSRTGSWATYQETQYF. The CDR3 bases are TGTGCCAGCAGTTCAAGGACAGGCTCGTGGGCGACGTACCAAGAGACCCAGTACTTC.

The chain recombines TRBV15 with TRBJ1-1, with no clear D. Germline CDR1 is LNHNV and CDR2 is YYDKDF (reference sequence). This CDR3 is 14 amino acids long. Trimming stripped 0 bases from V and 8 bases from J, with 13 bases between. CDR3 DNA sequence: TGTGCCACCAGCAGAGATTATGCCTCTAGCGAAGCTTTCTTT. This gives the protein CATSRDYASSEAFF. Full variable domain (remainder filled in from reference TRBV15 and TRBJ1-1): DAMVIQNPRYQVTQFGKPVTLSCSQTLNHNVMYWYQQKSSQAPKLLFHYYDKDFNNEADTPDNFQSRRPNTSFCFLDIRSPGLGDTAMYLCATSRDYASSEAFFGQGTRLTVV.

This chain connects TRBV7-9 to TRBJ2-7; 10 nucleotides line up with TRBD1. This CDR3 is built from 14 residues. Germline CDR1 SEHNR, CDR2 FQNEAQ (reference sequence). The V gene end was trimmed by 5 bases and the J gene end by 7 bases; junction bases not matched to a gene: 8. CDR3 sequence reads: CASSLTGGWGEQYF. The CDR3 nucleotides are TGTGCCAGCAGCCTGACAGGGGGCTGGGGTGAGCAGTACTTC.

The CDR3 nucleotides are TGTGCCAGCAGCTTGGTCGGGGGATCCTACGAGCAGTACTTC. Translated: CASSLVGGSYEQYF. J is TRBJ2-7 and V is TRBV5-5; TRBD2 might be the D (6 bases). Germline V gene sequence: CDR1 SGHKS, CDR2 YYEKEE (reference sequence). Trimming removed 0 bases from V and 1 base from J, with 8 bases in between. The CDR3 length is 14 residues.

The count of this clone is one. The genes are TRBV4-2 and TRBJ1-2, with unresolved D. CDR3 size: 15 residues. The germline gives CDR1 LGHNA, CDR2 YNFKEQ. With 0 bases removed from V and 1 base from J, the gap between germline ends came to 9 bases. The CDR3 reads CASSQEGRNNYGYTF. CDR3 nucleotide sequence: TGTGCCAGCAGCCAAGAGGGCAGGAATAACTATGGCTACACCTTC.

The table lists this clone with a count of one. The chain employs TRBV2 and TRBJ2-7; TRBD2 aligns across 11 bases. J lost 1 base, V lost 4 bases, and 3 bases had no gene match. This CDR3 spans 15 amino acids. Germline CDR1 reads SNHLY; CDR2 reads FYNNEI. Here the CDR3 reads CASSASGGKSYEQYF. CDR3 nucleotide sequence: TGTGCCAGCAGTGCTAGCGGGGGGAAATCCTACGAGCAGTACTTC.

For the CDR3, the DNA is TGCGCCAGCAGCCAGGGGACAGGGAGGAACTATGGCTACACCTTC. Translating gives CASSQGTGRNYGYTF. The rearrangement links TRBV4-1 to TRBJ1-2, with 9 bases identical to TRBD1. The junction had 4 bases not matched to a gene; V was cut back by 3 bases and J by 2 bases. This CDR3 is 15 amino acids long. Germline V gives CDR1 MGHRA, CDR2 YSYEKL.

V and J are TRBV7-2 and TRBJ2-2, with D possibly being TRBD2 (7 bases). There are 15 residues in the CDR3. Germline CDR1 is SGHTA and CDR2 is FQGNSA. Trimming cost V 5 bases and J 9 bases, with 19 bases left between them. CDR3 in DNA: TGTGCCAGCAGCCCGCTGGGTGGGGGGGGCCGGGAGCTGTTTTTT. This translates into CASSPLGGGGRELFF.

CDR3 DNA: TGTGCCAGCAGCCCGCCAGGGACAAATGAAAAACTGTTTTTT. It yields the protein CASSPPGTNEKLFF. This sequence joins TRBV7-9 and TRBJ1-4; D perhaps matches TRBD1 (6 bases). Trimming removed 5 bases from V and 5 bases from J, with 12 bases in between. Per germline, CDR1 SEHNR and CDR2 FQNEAQ (reference sequence). The CDR3 runs 14 residues.

V and J are TRBV11-2 and TRBJ1-2, with TRBD1 as a possible D gene (6 bases). Germline V lookup: CDR1 SGHAT, CDR2 FQNNGV. The CDR3 has 17 residues. Trimming stripped 5 bases from V and 1 base from J, with 20 bases between. CDR3 bases: TGTGCCAGCAGCCGCGCAAGGGGGGGTAGGGGTAACTATGGCTACACCTTC. Protein sequence: CASSRARGGRGNYGYTF.

The chain couples TRBV23-1 to TRBJ2-7; D is unclear. TRBV23-1 has ORF status, its function being uncertain. CDR3 length equals 15 residues. Trimming took off 3 bases at V and 2 bases at J, with 14 bases between the two ends. The CDR3 here is CASSHWPQSTYEQYF. CDR3 DNA: TGCGCCAGCAGTCACTGGCCACAGAGCACCTACGAGCAGTACTTC.

The J gene is TRBJ1-1, the V gene TRBV13, with a tentative D call TRBD1 (6 bases). V lost 4 bases and J 4 bases, leaving 13 bases between the germline ends. The CDR3 sequence is 14 residues long. Germline V gene lookup returns CDR1 PRHDT and CDR2 FYEKMQ (reference sequence). CDR3 nucleotides: TGTGCCAGCAGCTCCCAGGGGTTTTTCACTGAAGCTTTCTTT. Its protein product is CASSSQGFFTEAFF.

The rearrangement joins TRBV5-8 to TRBJ1-2; 7 bases are shared with TRBD1. Unmatched junction bases numbered 7, after V lost 4 bases and J lost 4 bases. CDR3 size: 14 residues. Per germline, CDR1 SGHTS and CDR2 YDEGEE. The CDR3 DNA reads TGTGCCAGCAGCCTGCAGGGGGTCGGCTATGGCTACACCTTC. Encoded protein: CASSLQGVGYGYTF.

The genes are TRBV7-8 and TRBJ1-6; 7 bases line up with TRBD1. Looked up from germline, CDR1 is SGHVS and CDR2 is FQNEAQ. J lost 7 bases, V lost 1 base, and 4 bases had no gene match. The CDR3 extends over 15 amino acids. As DNA, the CDR3 is TGTGCCAGCAGCTTAGTCGGGACAGAAAATTCACCCCTCCACTTT. Its translation: CASSLVGTENSPLHF.

The V gene is TRBV15, the J gene TRBJ2-5, with D tentatively TRBD2 (7 bases). V lost 0 bases, J lost 5 bases, and 13 bases lay in between. The CDR3 loop spans 15 amino acids. Germline CDR1 LNHNV, CDR2 YYDKDF (reference sequence). As DNA, the CDR3 is TGTGCCACCAGCAGAGATCCGGGGGGCGGGGAGACCCAGTACTTC. Protein: CATSRDPGGGETQYF. The whole variable domain, filled in from reference TRBV15 and TRBJ2-5, reads DAMVIQNPRYQVTQFGKPVTLSCSQTLNHNVMYWYQQKSSQAPKLLFHYYDKDFNNEADTPDNFQSRRPNTSFCFLDIRSPGLGDTAMYLCATSRDPGGGETQYFGPGTRLLVL.

V gene TRBV19 combines with J gene TRBJ1-1; TRBD1 agrees at 9 bases. This CDR3 region has 14 residues. The V gene end was trimmed by 3 bases and the J gene end by 5 bases; junction bases not matched to a gene: 4. CDR1 LNHDA and CDR2 SQIVND come from the germline V gene (reference sequence). CDR3 loop: CASSMGQGKTEAFF. CDR3 bases: TGTGCCAGTAGTATGGGACAGGGTAAGACTGAAGCTTTCTTT.

The J gene is TRBJ2-7, the V gene TRBV4-3; D remains ambiguous. Germline lookup yields CDR1 LGHNA and CDR2 YSLEER. V was shortened by 1 base and J by 2 bases, with 9 bases between the two germline ends. The CDR3 has 14 residues. CDR3: CASSQGRTTYEQYF. The CDR3 DNA follows: TGCGCCAGCAGCCAAGGCCGAACTACCTACGAGCAGTACTTC.

This clone was recorded a few times. The rearrangement links TRBV29-1 to TRBJ2-7; D is possibly TRBD2 (6 bases). Looked up from germline, CDR1 is SQVTM and CDR2 is ANQGSEA. Trimming took 3 bases from V and 2 from J, leaving 11 bases between them. The CDR3 extends over 13 amino acids. The CDR3 spells CSVDAAGTYEQYF. For the CDR3, the DNA is TGCAGCGTTGATGCAGCGGGCACCTACGAGCAGTACTTC.